This T cell receptor (beta chain) was captured by sequencing in a study of shared clonotypes between healthy human individuals. Clones were read by immunoSEQ multiplex PCR, and TCRdb kept only the in-frame ones, dropping some. Of 400,000 to 600,000 clones in the sample, about 79% were seen once. The V and J ends lost 8 bases and 5 bases, in that order; junction bases with no gene match: 16. This CDR3 has 18 amino acids. Germline V gene lookup returns CDR1 LNHDA and CDR2 SQIVND (reference sequence). J is TRBJ2-5 and V is TRBV19; 14 bases align to TRBD2. The material sequenced was PBMCs. This TCR derives from a woman aged 40 to 50 in good health. Some clones in this sample may be carry-over from other donors' samples. The chain's CDR3 is CASRSGTSGSIGSETQYF. CDR3 DNA sequence: TGTGCCAGTCGGTCGGGGACTAGCGGGAGCATTGGATCGGAGACCCAGTACTTC.